This TCR beta chain was identified in a study of blood T cell dynamics during melanoma immunotherapy. Study overall: Standard first-line treatment here was pembrolizumab or nivolumab plus ipilimumab in metastatic melanoma.

The time point is: pre-treatment baseline. Sampling occurred pretreatment (T0) and at week 3 (W3), after cycle one of checkpoint blockade. Sequenced by immunoSEQ multiplex PCR; TCRdb stores in-frame clones only, minus some. Found here are around 11,000 clones, roughly 83% of them singletons; the top ten hold about 18%. Trimming shortened V by 0 bases and J by 2 bases, and 4 bases separated the two germline ends. The CDR3 is 12 residues long. Germline CDR1 and CDR2: GTSNPN and SVGIG (reference sequence). The rearrangement uses TRBV30 and TRBJ2-5; D unclear. The TCR sequence derives from a human donor with melanoma. Material: blood, obtained from a patient treated with checkpoint blockade. CDR3 DNA sequence: TGTGCCTGGAGTGTTAGACAAGAGACCCAGTACTTC. It encodes CAWSVRQETQYF.